This T cell receptor beta chain is drawn from a study of glioma-infiltrating T cells. Overall study: Low-grade gliomas were grade II; glioblastomas were grade IV at initial diagnosis.

With V trimmed by 1 base and J by 2 bases, 4 bases remained unmatched. This CDR3 region has 18 residues. Germline V lookup: CDR1 LGHDT, CDR2 YNNKEL (reference sequence). The iRepertoire nested amplicon-rescue multiplex PCR amplified TCR alpha and beta CDR3s from RNA. TCRdb ran MiXCR on the multiplex PCR reads and lists one entry per CDR3 protein. This table has more than 350,000 distinct CDR3 sequences, more than 35% appearing once. The V call is TRBV3-1, the J call TRBJ2-6, with 11 bases fitting TRBD1. The sequence derives from a human donor with low-grade glioma or glioblastoma, undergoing nonglioma brain surgery, or in good health (not recorded which). Sequenced sample: glioma tissue, nonneoplastic brain tissue, or PBMCs (not recorded which). The chain's CDR3 is CASSQVPGQGAGANVLTF. DNA of the CDR3: TGTGCCAGCAGCCAAGTACCGGGACAGGGGGCTGGGGCCAACGTCCTGACTTTC.